This TCR beta chain was captured by sequencing in a study of brain T cells in children with intractable seizures. TCRdb's table, derived via immunoSEQ multiplex PCR, lists solely in-frame clones and lacks some. Here the sample spans 70,000 to 90,000 clones, under 95% being singletons. Notes on this clone: Its target is not known.

Study-level results: Patients' HCMV serostatus was unknown; virus specificity rests on CDR3 similarity alone.

V lost 7 bases and J lost 2, with 10 bases in between. There are 13 residues in the CDR3. The germline gives CDR1 SNHLY, CDR2 FYNNEI. V and J are TRBV2 and TRBJ2-3; D gene unclear. Specimen: peripheral blood, collected at surgery. The TCR was taken from a boy younger than two with tuberous sclerosis and intractable seizures. The CDR3 DNA follows: TGTGCCAGCAAGCAATTTTTCACAGATACGCAGTATTTT. This encodes CASKQFFTDTQYF.